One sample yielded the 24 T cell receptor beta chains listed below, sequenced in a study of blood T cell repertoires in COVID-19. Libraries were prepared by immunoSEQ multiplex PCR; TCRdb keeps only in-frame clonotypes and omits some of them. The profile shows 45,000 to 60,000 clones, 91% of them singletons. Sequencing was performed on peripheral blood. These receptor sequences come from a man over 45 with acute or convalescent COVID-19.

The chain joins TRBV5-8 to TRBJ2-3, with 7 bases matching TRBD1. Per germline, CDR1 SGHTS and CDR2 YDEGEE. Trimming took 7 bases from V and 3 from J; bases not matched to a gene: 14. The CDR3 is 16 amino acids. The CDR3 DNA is TGTGCCAGCCCGAGGGCCATGAGGGGGCCTACAGATACGCAGTATTTT. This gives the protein CASPRAMRGPTDTQYF.

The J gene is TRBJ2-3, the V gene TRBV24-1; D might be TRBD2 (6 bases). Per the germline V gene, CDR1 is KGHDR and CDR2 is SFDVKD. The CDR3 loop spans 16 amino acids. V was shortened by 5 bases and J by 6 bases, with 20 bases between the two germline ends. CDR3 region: CATSGGLARNVDTQYF. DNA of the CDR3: TGTGCCACCAGTGGAGGGCTAGCGAGGAATGTTGATACGCAGTATTTT.

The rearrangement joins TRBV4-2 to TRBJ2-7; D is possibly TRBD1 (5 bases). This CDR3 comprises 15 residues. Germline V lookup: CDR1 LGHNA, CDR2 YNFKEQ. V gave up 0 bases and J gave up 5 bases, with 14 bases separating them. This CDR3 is CASSQERRVGHEQYF. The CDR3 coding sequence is TGTGCCAGCAGCCAAGAGCGCAGGGTAGGCCACGAGCAGTACTTC.

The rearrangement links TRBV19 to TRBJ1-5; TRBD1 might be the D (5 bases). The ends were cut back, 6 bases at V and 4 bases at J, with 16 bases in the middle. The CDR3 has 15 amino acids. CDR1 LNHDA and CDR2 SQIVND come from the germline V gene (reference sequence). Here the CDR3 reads CASSIPGTLNQPQHF. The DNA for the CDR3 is TGTGCCAGTAGCATCCCCGGGACTTTGAATCAGCCCCAGCATTTT.

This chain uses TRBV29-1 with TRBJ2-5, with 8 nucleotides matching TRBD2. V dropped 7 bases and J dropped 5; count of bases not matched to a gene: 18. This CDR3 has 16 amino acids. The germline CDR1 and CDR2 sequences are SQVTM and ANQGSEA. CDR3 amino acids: CSAARAGGPQRETQYF. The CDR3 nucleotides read TGCAGCGCCGCCAGGGCGGGAGGCCCACAACGGGAGACCCAGTACTTC.

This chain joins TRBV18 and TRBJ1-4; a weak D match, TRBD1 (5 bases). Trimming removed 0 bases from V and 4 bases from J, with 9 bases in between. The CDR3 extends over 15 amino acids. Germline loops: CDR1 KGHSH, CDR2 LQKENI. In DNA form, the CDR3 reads TGTGCCAGCTCACCACCAGGGGCGTATAATGAAAAACTGTTTTTT. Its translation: CASSPPGAYNEKLFF. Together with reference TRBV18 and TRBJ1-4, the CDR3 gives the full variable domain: NAGVMQNPRHLVRRRGQEARLRCSPMKGHSHVYWYRQLPEEGLKFMVYLQKENIIDESGMPKERFSAEFPKEGPSILRIQQVVRGDSAAYFCASSPPGAYNEKLFFGSGTQLSVL.

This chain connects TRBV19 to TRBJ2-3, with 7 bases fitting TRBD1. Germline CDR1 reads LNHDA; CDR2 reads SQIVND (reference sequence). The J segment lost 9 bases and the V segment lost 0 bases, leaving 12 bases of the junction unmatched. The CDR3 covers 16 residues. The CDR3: CASSIDRAQGQGTQYF. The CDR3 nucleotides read TGTGCCAGTAGTATAGATAGGGCACAGGGGCAAGGGACGCAGTATTTT.

The CDR3 coding sequence is TGTGCCTGGAGTGTACGGCAGGGGGCGTCCTACTTC. Translation: CAWSVRQGASYF. This sequence joins TRBV30 and TRBJ2-7; 8 bases line up with TRBD1. V shed 0 bases, J shed 13 bases, and the junction held 8 bases outside the gene matches. The germline gives CDR1 GTSNPN, CDR2 SVGIG (reference sequence). CDR3 length equals 12 residues.

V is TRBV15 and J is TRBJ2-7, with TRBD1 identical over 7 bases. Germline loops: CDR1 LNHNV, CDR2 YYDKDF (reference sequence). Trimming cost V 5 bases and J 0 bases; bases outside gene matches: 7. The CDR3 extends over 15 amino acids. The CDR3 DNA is TGTGCCACCAGCGCCTCGGGACAGCTCTCCTACGAGCAGTACTTC. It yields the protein CATSASGQLSYEQYF.

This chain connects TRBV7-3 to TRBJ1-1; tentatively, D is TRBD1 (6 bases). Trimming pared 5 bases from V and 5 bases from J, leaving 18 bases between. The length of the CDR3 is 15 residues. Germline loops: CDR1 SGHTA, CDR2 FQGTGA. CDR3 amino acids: CASSLRGGGVTEAFF. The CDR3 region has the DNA TGTGCCAGCAGCCTCAGGGGTGGGGGTGTGACTGAAGCTTTCTTT.

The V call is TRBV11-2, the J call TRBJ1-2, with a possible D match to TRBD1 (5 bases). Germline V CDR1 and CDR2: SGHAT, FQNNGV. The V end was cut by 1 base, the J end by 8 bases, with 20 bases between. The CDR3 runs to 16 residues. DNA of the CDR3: TGTGCCAGCAGCTTAGTCGCGGGGGGTGCCCCTTGGGGCTACACCTTC. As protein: CASSLVAGGAPWGYTF.

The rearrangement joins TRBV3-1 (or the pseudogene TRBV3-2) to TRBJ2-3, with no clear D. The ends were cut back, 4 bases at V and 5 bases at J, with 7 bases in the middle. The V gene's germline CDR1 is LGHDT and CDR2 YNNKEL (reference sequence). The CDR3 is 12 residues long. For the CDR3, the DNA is TGTGCCAGCAGCCTTTCAGGAGATACGCAGTATTTT. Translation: CASSLSGDTQYF.

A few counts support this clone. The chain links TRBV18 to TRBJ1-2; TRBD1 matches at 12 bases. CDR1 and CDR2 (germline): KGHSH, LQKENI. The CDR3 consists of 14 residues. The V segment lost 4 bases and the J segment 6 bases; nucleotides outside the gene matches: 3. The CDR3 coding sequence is TGTGCCAGCTCACGGGACAGGGGGCAAGATGGCTACACCTTC. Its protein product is CASSRDRGQDGYTF.

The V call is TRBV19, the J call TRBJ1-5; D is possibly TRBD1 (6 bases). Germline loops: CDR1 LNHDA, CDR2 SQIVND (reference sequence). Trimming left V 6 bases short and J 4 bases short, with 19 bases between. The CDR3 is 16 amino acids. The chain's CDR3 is CASSPRGGGVNQPQHF. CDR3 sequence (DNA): TGTGCCAGTAGCCCAAGAGGGGGAGGGGTGAATCAGCCCCAGCATTTT.

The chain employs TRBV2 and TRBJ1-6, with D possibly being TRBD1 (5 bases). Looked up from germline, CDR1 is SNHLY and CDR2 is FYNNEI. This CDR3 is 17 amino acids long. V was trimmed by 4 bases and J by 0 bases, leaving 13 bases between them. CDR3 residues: CASSVGQGLSYNSPLHF. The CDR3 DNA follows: TGTGCCAGCAGTGTTGGGCAGGGCCTCTCCTATAATTCACCCCTCCACTTT.

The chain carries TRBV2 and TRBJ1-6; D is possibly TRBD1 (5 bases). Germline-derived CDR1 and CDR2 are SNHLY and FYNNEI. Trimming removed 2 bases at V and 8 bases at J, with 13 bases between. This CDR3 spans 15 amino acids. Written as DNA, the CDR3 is TGTGCCAGCAGTGAATGGGGCAGATCCGATTCACCCCTCCACTTT. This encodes CASSEWGRSDSPLHF.

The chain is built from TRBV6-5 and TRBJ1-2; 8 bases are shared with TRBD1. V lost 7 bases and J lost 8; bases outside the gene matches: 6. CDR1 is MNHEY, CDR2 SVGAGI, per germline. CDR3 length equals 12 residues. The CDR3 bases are TGTGCCAGCACTTTGCGACAGGGGGGCTACACCTTC. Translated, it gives CASTLRQGGYTF.

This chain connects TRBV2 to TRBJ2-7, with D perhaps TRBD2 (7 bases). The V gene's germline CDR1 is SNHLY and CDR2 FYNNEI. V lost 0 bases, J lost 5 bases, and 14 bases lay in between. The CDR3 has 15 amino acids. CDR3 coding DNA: TGTGCCAGCAGTGAAGCAGGGGGGGGAGACGACGAGCAGTACTTC. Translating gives CASSEAGGGDDEQYF.

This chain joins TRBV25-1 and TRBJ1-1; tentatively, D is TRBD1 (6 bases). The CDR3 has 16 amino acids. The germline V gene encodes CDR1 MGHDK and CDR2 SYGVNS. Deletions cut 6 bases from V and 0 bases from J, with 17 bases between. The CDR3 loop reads CASSQRAGQLNTEAFF. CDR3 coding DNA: TGTGCCAGCAGCCAACGAGCCGGACAGCTGAACACTGAAGCTTTCTTT. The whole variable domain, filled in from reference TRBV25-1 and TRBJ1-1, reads EADIYQTPRYLVIGTGKKITLECSQTMGHDKMYWYQQDPGMELHLIHYSYGVNSTEKGDLSSESTVSRIRTEHFPLTLESARPSHTSQYLCASSQRAGQLNTEAFFGQGTRLTVV.

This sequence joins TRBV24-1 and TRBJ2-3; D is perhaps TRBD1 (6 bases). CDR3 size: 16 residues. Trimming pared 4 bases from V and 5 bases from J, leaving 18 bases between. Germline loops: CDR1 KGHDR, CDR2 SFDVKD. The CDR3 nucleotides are TGTGCCACCAGTGACCCTGGGGACATTCGACAAGATACGCAGTATTTT. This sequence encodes CATSDPGDIRQDTQYF.

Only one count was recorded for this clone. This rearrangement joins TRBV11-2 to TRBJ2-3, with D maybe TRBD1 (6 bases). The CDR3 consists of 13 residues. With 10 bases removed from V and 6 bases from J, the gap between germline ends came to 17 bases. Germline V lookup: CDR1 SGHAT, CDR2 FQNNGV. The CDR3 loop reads CATRGPAQDTQYF. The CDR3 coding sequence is TGTGCCACCAGGGGCCCCGCACAGGATACGCAGTATTTT. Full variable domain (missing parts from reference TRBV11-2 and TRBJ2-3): EAGVAQSPRYKIIEKRQSVAFWCNPISGHATLYWYQQILGQGPKLLIQFQNNGVVDDSQLPKDRFSAERLKGVDSTLKIQPAKLEDSAVYLCATRGPAQDTQYFGPGTRLTVL.

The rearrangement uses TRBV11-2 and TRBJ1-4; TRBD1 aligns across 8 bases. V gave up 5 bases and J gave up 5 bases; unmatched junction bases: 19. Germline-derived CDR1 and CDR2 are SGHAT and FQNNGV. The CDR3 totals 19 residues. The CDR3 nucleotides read TGTGCCAGCAGCCCAGGGGGCGGAATGGCATCTTATGGGAATGAAAAACTGTTTTTT. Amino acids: CASSPGGGMASYGNEKLFF.

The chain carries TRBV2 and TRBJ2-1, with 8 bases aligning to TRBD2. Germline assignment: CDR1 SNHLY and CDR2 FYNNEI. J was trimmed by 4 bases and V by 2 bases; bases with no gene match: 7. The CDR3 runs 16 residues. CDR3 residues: CASSELVKRGYNEQFF. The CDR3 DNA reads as TGTGCCAGCAGTGAATTGGTGAAGCGGGGGTACAATGAGCAGTTCTTC.

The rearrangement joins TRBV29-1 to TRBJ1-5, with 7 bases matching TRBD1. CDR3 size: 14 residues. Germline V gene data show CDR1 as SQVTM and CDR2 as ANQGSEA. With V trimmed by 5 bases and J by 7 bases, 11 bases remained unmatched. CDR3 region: CSVLERGQGQPQHF. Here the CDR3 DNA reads TGCAGCGTTTTAGAGAGGGGGCAGGGGCAGCCCCAGCATTTT.